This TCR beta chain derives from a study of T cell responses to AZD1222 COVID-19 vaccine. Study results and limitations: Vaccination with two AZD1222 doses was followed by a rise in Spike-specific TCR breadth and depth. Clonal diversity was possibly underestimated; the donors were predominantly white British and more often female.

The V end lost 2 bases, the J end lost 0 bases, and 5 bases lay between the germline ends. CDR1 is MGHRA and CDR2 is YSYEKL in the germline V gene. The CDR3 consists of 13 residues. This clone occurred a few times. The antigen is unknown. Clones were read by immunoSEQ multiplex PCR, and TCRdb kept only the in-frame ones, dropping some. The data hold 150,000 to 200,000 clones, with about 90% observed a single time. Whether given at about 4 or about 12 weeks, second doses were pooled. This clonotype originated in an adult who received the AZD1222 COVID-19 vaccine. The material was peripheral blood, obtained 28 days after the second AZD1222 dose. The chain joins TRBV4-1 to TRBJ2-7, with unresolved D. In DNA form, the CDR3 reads TGCGCCAGCAGCCAACAGGACTCCTACGAGCAGTACTTC. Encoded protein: CASSQQDSYEQYF.